A single sample is the source of the 25 T cell receptor beta chains below, sequenced in a study of T-cell memory formation after mild COVID-19. TCRdb analysed the 5' RACE reads with MiXCR anew, one entry per CDR3 protein. The top ten clones hold less than 15% of a sample with about 450,000 distinct CDR3 sequences, 23% of them seen once. Sequenced input: PBMCs or a T cell subset sorted from them (not recorded which). These receptors were obtained from an adult woman who had mild COVID-19 (a few samples of this study predate the infection). Cell type and time point are not known.

This clonotype was seen only a few times. The rearrangement uses TRBV4-3 and TRBJ1-4, with 8 bases matching TRBD1. Trimming cost V 4 bases and J 8 bases; bases outside gene matches: 9. Germline assignment: CDR1 LGHNA and CDR2 YSLEER. The CDR3 spans 15 residues. The CDR3 DNA reads TGCGCCAGCAGCCTCTCGACAGGGGCGTCGGAAAAACTGTTTTTT. Amino acids: CASSLSTGASEKLFF.

In this sample, this clonotype turned up a few times. The V call is TRBV6-2 or TRBV6-3, the J call TRBJ2-1, with a tentative D call TRBD2 (5 bases). Trimming cost V 2 bases and J 5 bases, with 19 bases left between them. The V gene's germline CDR1 is MNHEY and CDR2 SVGEGT. The CDR3 covers 17 residues. This CDR3 is CASSYNAGSHPNNEQFF. CDR3 coding DNA: TGTGCCAGCAGTTACAACGCGGGCTCGCACCCTAACAATGAGCAGTTCTTC.

V usage is TRBV5-6 and J usage is TRBJ1-6; D is uncertain. The V end lost 0 bases, the J end lost 5 bases, and 18 bases lay between the germline ends. CDR1 and CDR2 from the germline V gene are SGHDT and YYEEEE. The CDR3 sequence is 18 residues long. This CDR3 reads CASSLGPEWRLNNSPLHF. The CDR3 region has the DNA TGTGCCAGCAGCTTGGGGCCCGAATGGCGGTTAAATAATTCACCCCTCCACTTT.

This chain links TRBV3-1 with TRBJ2-1; D possibly matches TRBD1 or TRBD2 (5 bases each). This CDR3 contains 14 residues. With 6 bases removed from V and 6 bases from J, the gap between germline ends came to 15 bases. CDR1 and CDR2 from the germline V gene are LGHDT and YNNKEL (reference sequence). The CDR3 nucleotides read TGTGCCAGCAGGGGGGTAACTAGACCCAATGAGCAGTTCTTC. Protein product: CASRGVTRPNEQFF.

The rearrangement joins TRBV9 to TRBJ2-7; D uncertain. Germline V gene data show CDR1 as SGDLS and CDR2 as YYNGEE. This CDR3 is built from 14 residues. Trimming left V 0 bases short and J 0 bases short, with 7 bases between. The CDR3 loop is CASSVAWGSYEQYF. CDR3 coding DNA: TGTGCCAGCAGCGTAGCGTGGGGCTCCTACGAGCAGTACTTC.

The chain links TRBV4-3 to TRBJ2-5; D is unresolved. Trimming pared 4 bases from V and 5 bases from J, leaving 17 bases between. The V gene's germline CDR1 is LGHNA and CDR2 YSLEER. This CDR3 is 15 amino acids long. The CDR3 here is CASSPYVETWETQYF. DNA of the CDR3: TGCGCCAGCAGCCCTTACGTCGAGACATGGGAGACCCAGTACTTC.

This chain joins TRBV27 and TRBJ2-7; 8 nucleotides line up with TRBD1. The trim removed 6 bases at V and 3 bases at J, leaving 10 bases unmatched. Germline V gives CDR1 MNHEY, CDR2 SMNVEV (reference sequence). The CDR3 runs to 15 residues. The CDR3 coding sequence is TGTGCCAGCAGCCCCCTCGCCGGGACAGGCTACGAGCAGTACTTC. Its protein product is CASSPLAGTGYEQYF.

In this sample, this clonotype turned up many times. The chain combines TRBV5-1 with TRBJ2-2; tentative D call: TRBD2 (5 bases). The CDR3 is 15 amino acids. Looked up from germline, CDR1 is SGHRS and CDR2 is YFSETQ. V was pared by 7 bases and J by 1 base, with 14 bases between. The CDR3 DNA reads as TGCGCCAGCTCGAGTGAGGCGGGGAACACCGGGGAGCTGTTTTTT. Encoded protein: CASSSEAGNTGELFF.

This clonotype has just a few counts. The chain carries TRBV9 and TRBJ2-7; 7 bases agree with TRBD2. In germline, CDR1 is SGDLS, CDR2 YYNGEE. V lost 3 bases and J lost 0; bases outside the gene matches: 9. This CDR3 spans 16 amino acids. Here the CDR3 reads CASSERPGGSSYEQYF. The CDR3 DNA is TGTGCCAGCAGCGAGAGACCTGGCGGGAGCTCCTACGAGCAGTACTTC.

Only a few counts were recorded for this clonotype. The J gene is TRBJ2-7, the V gene TRBV28; D not resolved. This CDR3 has 13 amino acids. Per germline, CDR1 MDHEN and CDR2 SYDVKM. Trimming stripped 6 bases from V and 3 bases from J, with 12 bases between. For the CDR3, the DNA is TGTGCCAGCAGAGGGAAATGGATCTACGAGCAGTACTTC. It specifies CASRGKWIYEQYF.

V usage is TRBV20-1 and J usage is TRBJ2-1; 10 nucleotides line up with TRBD2. Losses at the gene ends were 4 bases for V and 5 bases for J; bases not matched to a gene: 11. The CDR3 has 16 amino acids. Germline V gene data show CDR1 as DFQATT and CDR2 as SNEGSKA (reference sequence). CDR3 region: CSAMKWGTSEDNEQFF. The CDR3 DNA is TGCAGTGCTATGAAATGGGGGACTAGCGAAGACAATGAGCAGTTCTTC.

With respect to this clonotype: A much larger clone lies one base from this, so it may be a read error. The chain recombines TRBV7-8 with TRBJ2-1; the D is unclear. This CDR3 region has 12 residues. V dropped 5 bases and J dropped 6 bases, with 8 bases sitting between them. CDR1 SGHVS and CDR2 FQNEAQ come from the germline V gene. The CDR3: CASSPTSNEQFF. The CDR3 nucleotides read TGTGCCAGCAGCCCGACCTCCAATGAGCAGTTCTTC.

This clonotype appeared once. The rearrangement joins TRBV21-1 to TRBJ1-1. TRBV21-1 is assigned pseudogene status. CDR3 size: 13 residues. The CDR3 DNA follows: TGTGCCAGCAGCAATTTGAAGAACACTGAAGCTTTCTTT. Encoded protein: CASSNLKNTEAFF.

This clonotype was counted a few times. The chain has TRBV12-3 or TRBV12-4 and TRBJ2-3; 7 bases are shared with TRBD2. After removal of 8 bases from V and 4 bases from J, the junction contained 9 bases not matched to a gene. This CDR3 is 14 amino acids long. The CDR3 protein is CASQLGEGPDTQYF. The CDR3 DNA is TGTGCCAGCCAGCTTGGGGAGGGACCAGATACGCAGTATTTT.

The chain is built from TRBV24-1 and TRBJ2-7; 7 positions match TRBD1. V shed 4 bases and J 6 bases; nucleotides not matched to a gene: 5. Germline assignment: CDR1 KGHDR and CDR2 SFDVKD. The CDR3 has 13 residues. The CDR3 sequence: CATSDFTGAEQYF. The CDR3 region has the DNA TGTGCCACCAGTGACTTCACAGGGGCCGAGCAGTACTTC.

This clonotype has a single count. The chain has TRBV10-3 and TRBJ1-1; D gene unclear. Trimming cost V 1 base and J 0 bases, with 6 bases left between them. CDR1 is ENHRY, CDR2 SYGVKD, per germline. This CDR3 spans 14 amino acids. DNA for the CDR3: TGTGCCATCAGTGAGTGGATTTTGAACACTGAAGCTTTCTTT. It specifies CAISEWILNTEAFF.

This clonotype was observed a handful of times. The chain has TRBV29-1 and TRBJ2-1; possible D gene TRBD1, 5 bases. Trimming cost V 7 bases and J 5 bases, with 12 bases left between them. The length of the CDR3 is 12 residues. Germline loops: CDR1 SQVTM, CDR2 ANQGSEA. Here the CDR3 reads CSAKQDDNEQFF. The CDR3 DNA sequence: TGCAGCGCCAAACAGGACGACAATGAGCAGTTCTTC.

This clonotype came up a few times. The chain has TRBV4-3 and TRBJ2-3; D gene uncertain. CDR3 length: 14 amino acids. The V end lost 1 base, the J end lost 1 base, and 6 bases lay between the germline ends. Germline V gene sequence: CDR1 LGHNA, CDR2 YSLEER. The CDR3 region is CASSQGLGTDTQYF. The CDR3, as DNA: TGCGCCAGCAGCCAAGGCTTGGGCACAGATACGCAGTATTTT.

The V and J genes are TRBV14 and TRBJ1-2; a weak D match, TRBD1 (5 bases). The germline CDR1 and CDR2 sequences are SGHDN and FVKESK. The CDR3 sequence is 15 residues long. The V and J ends lost 4 bases and 4 bases respectively, with 16 bases between them. CDR3 DNA sequence: TGTGCCAGCAGCCGCCAGGGAAGAGACTTCTATGGCTACACCTTC. Encoded protein: CASSRQGRDFYGYTF.

The V call is TRBV14, the J call TRBJ1-6; weak D call: TRBD1 (6 bases). Germline V CDR1 and CDR2: SGHDN, FVKESK. The CDR3 is 18 amino acids. V was trimmed by 1 base and J by 4 bases, leaving 17 bases between them. The CDR3 DNA is TGTGCCAGCAGCCAAGCCAAGGGGGGACCCCTATATAATTCACCCCTCCACTTT. Residues: CASSQAKGGPLYNSPLHF.

This clonotype was picked up a small number of times. V usage is TRBV7-7 and J usage is TRBJ2-2; D is uncertain. Trimming took off 8 bases at V and 0 bases at J, with 10 bases between the two ends. This CDR3 contains 14 residues. The V gene's germline CDR1 is SSHAT and CDR2 FNYEAQ (reference sequence). The CDR3 loop is CASRNSPNTGELFF. CDR3 nucleotide sequence: TGTGCCAGCCGCAACAGCCCGAACACCGGGGAGCTGTTTTTT.

The chain combines TRBV5-5 with TRBJ2-3, with no clear D. The CDR3 covers 12 residues. From germline, CDR1 is SGHKS and CDR2 YYEKEE (reference sequence). The germline V and J ends were trimmed by 4 bases and 4 bases, with 7 bases remaining between them. The DNA of the CDR3 is TGTGCCAGCAGCCCTGACGCAGATACGCAGTATTTT. This codes for CASSPDADTQYF.

J is TRBJ1-1 and V is TRBV9; possible D gene TRBD1, 5 bases. Trimming took off 0 bases at V and 0 bases at J, with 9 bases between the two ends. The germline V gene encodes CDR1 SGDLS and CDR2 YYNGEE. The CDR3 length is 15 residues. The CDR3 reads CASSVAGTLNTEAFF. As DNA, the CDR3 is TGTGCCAGCAGCGTAGCTGGGACGTTGAACACTGAAGCTTTCTTT.

This clonotype was recorded a few times. The chain has TRBV5-1 and TRBJ2-5, with 7 bases fitting TRBD1. The CDR3 covers 16 residues. Germline lookup yields CDR1 SGHRS and CDR2 YFSETQ. Unmatched junction bases numbered 10, after V lost 4 bases and J lost 1 base. CDR3 sequence (DNA): TGCGCCAGCAGCCTCTTACCGGGACAGTTCCAAGAGACCCAGTACTTC. Residues: CASSLLPGQFQETQYF.

V and J are TRBV3-1 and TRBJ1-2; TRBD1 matches at 7 bases. This CDR3 is built from 15 residues. The V gene's germline CDR1 is LGHDT and CDR2 YNNKEL (reference sequence). V trimming: 4 bases; J trimming: 8 bases; junction bases outside the gene matches: 13. The chain's CDR3 is CASSPLQGKESGYTF. The DNA for the CDR3 is TGTGCCAGCAGCCCCCTACAGGGGAAGGAGAGCGGCTACACCTTC.